These T cell receptor beta chains were read from a single sample in a study of shared clonotypes between healthy human individuals. Profiled with immunoSEQ multiplex PCR; TCRdb holds only in-frame clones, not every one. In the table there are some 1 million clones, more than 65% of which are singletons. Sequencing was done on a sample of memory CD4+ T cells sorted from blood. These receptors were collected from a man aged 18 to 29 in good health. Each CDR3 is given with its conserved first and last residue. The D gene is left open where the match is weak. Clone size is stated in some rows and not others, as once, few, many or a class when expanded.

DNA: TGTGCCAGCAGCTTAATCGGGACAGGGCTGGTCTATGGCTACACCTTC
CDR3: CASSLIGTGLVYGYTF
J: TRBJ1-2
V: TRBV13
size: -
D: TRBD1

DNA: TGTGCCAGCTCACTAGGGACCGAGGGGACCCAGTACTTC
CDR3: CASSLGTEGTQYF
J: TRBJ2-5
V: TRBV18
size: -
D: -

DNA: TGTGCCAGCTCAACCGGGACAGGGATCTACGAGCAGTACTTC
CDR3: CASSTGTGIYEQYF
J: TRBJ2-7
V: TRBV18
size: -
D: TRBD1

DNA: TGTGCCAGCAGCTCCGGGACTAGCGCAGAGACCCAGTACTTC
CDR3: CASSSGTSAETQYF
J: TRBJ2-5
V: TRBV5-4
size: -
D: TRBD2

DNA: TGTGCCAGCTCCTTAAGCGCTTCCTACAATGAGCAGTTCTTC
CDR3: CASSLSASYNEQFF
J: TRBJ2-1
V: TRBV6-6
size: -
D: -

DNA: TGTGCCAGCAGTCCCCCAAACGAGTCAACTAATGAAAAACTGTTTTTT
CDR3: CASSPPNESTNEKLFF
J: TRBJ1-4
V: TRBV28
size: -
D: -

DNA: TGCGCCAGCAGCTTGGACGCGAGCCGAAACTACGAGCAGTACTTC
CDR3: CASSLDASRNYEQYF
J: TRBJ2-7
V: TRBV5-1
size: -
D: -

DNA: TGCGCCAGCAGCCAAGGGGGACAGGACACAGATACGCAGTATTTT
CDR3: CASSQGGQDTDTQYF
J: TRBJ2-3
V: TRBV4-3
size: -
D: TRBD1

DNA: TGTGCCAGCAGTAGGGGCAGGGGGTTAGTTGAAGCTTTCTTT
CDR3: CASSRGRGLVEAFF
J: TRBJ1-1
V: TRBV6-1
size: few
D: TRBD1

DNA: TGCGCCAGCAGCGCCCAATTGCACACTAATGAAAAACTGTTTTTT
CDR3: CASSAQLHTNEKLFF
J: TRBJ1-4
V: TRBV5-1
size: -
D: -

DNA: TGTGCCAGTAGTCCCCCGGGAGGGAGCACCGGGGAGCTGTTTTTT
CDR3: CASSPPGGSTGELFF
J: TRBJ2-2
V: TRBV19
size: once
D: TRBD2

DNA: TGTGCCAGCAGCGTGGGACAGGCCGACTCTGGAAACACCATATATTTT
CDR3: CASSVGQADSGNTIYF
J: TRBJ1-3
V: TRBV11-3
size: -
D: TRBD1

DNA: TGCGCCAGCAGCCTGACTAGCGGGGGAGGAGAGACCCAGTACTTC
CDR3: CASSLTSGGGETQYF
J: TRBJ2-5
V: TRBV5-1
size: -
D: TRBD2

DNA: TGCGCCAGCAGTGAGTCGGCAACCTTAGCGGCAGATACGCAGTATTTT
CDR3: CASSESATLAADTQYF
J: TRBJ2-3
V: TRBV10-2
size: few
D: -

DNA: TGTGCTAGTGGTTTTTCCAGCCCCGGGCCCCAGCATTTT
CDR3: CASGFSSPGPQHF
J: TRBJ1-5
V: TRBV12-5
size: -
D: -

DNA: TGCGCCAGCAGTTACGGGACAGCCTACGAGCAGTACTTC
CDR3: CASSYGTAYEQYF
J: TRBJ2-7
V: TRBV10-2
size: -
D: TRBD1

DNA: TGTGCCTGGAGACGGGGGGGGAACACAGATACGCAGTATTTT
CDR3: CAWRRGGNTDTQYF
J: TRBJ2-3
V: TRBV30
size: -
D: TRBD2

DNA: TGTGCCAGCAGCTTAGCCCACAGGGTTGGGTCACCCCTCCACTTT
CDR3: CASSLAHRVGSPLHF
J: TRBJ1-6
V: TRBV7-9
size: -
D: -

DNA: TGCGCCAGCAGCGTTGGGGACCTCTTGCCGGGCTACGAGCAGTACTTC
CDR3: CASSVGDLLPGYEQYF
J: TRBJ2-7
V: TRBV5-1
size: -
D: -

DNA: TGTGCCAGCAACCAGTCCCCAGGGAACCCAGAGACCCAGTACTTC
CDR3: CASNQSPGNPETQYF
J: TRBJ2-5
V: TRBV11-2
size: -
D: -

DNA: TGTGCCAGCAGCCATAGCGGGACAGGCCCTGCCTACGAGCAGTACTTC
CDR3: CASSHSGTGPAYEQYF
J: TRBJ2-7
V: TRBV7-9
size: -
D: -

DNA: TGCGCCAGACCTAGCGGGTACCAAGAGACCCAGTACTTC
CDR3: CARPSGYQETQYF
J: TRBJ2-5
V: TRBV5-1
size: once
D: TRBD2

DNA: TGTGCCAGCAGCGTAGGAAAGCGGGGGGGCACAGATACGCAGTATTTT
CDR3: CASSVGKRGGTDTQYF
J: TRBJ2-3
V: TRBV9
size: -
D: TRBD2

DNA: TGTGGAATTTGGTCGGGGAGCGGGGAGCTGTTTTTT
CDR3: CGIWSGSGELFF
J: TRBJ2-2
V: TRBV28
size: -
D: -

DNA: TGCGCCAGCAGCGATCGGACTAGCGGGGGAGCCAAAAACATTCAGTACTTC
CDR3: CASSDRTSGGAKNIQYF
J: TRBJ2-4
V: TRBV5-1
size: once
D: TRBD2

DNA: TGTGCCAGCAGGCGACAGGGCCCTAATGAAAAACTGTTTTTT
CDR3: CASRRQGPNEKLFF
J: TRBJ1-4
V: TRBV27
size: -
D: TRBD1

DNA: TGTGCCAGCAGTTACTTGACTGAACACAACAATGAGCAGTTCTTC
CDR3: CASSYLTEHNNEQFF
J: TRBJ2-1
V: TRBV6-6
size: -
D: -

DNA: TGTGCCAGCAGCTTCGGGGGAGTGGGCACAGATACGCAGTATTTT
CDR3: CASSFGGVGTDTQYF
J: TRBJ2-3
V: TRBV5-4
size: -
D: -

DNA: TGTGCCAGTACCGAAAGTTGGGACCCCTCGCTGTTTTTT
CDR3: CASTESWDPSLFF
J: TRBJ1-4
V: TRBV19
size: -
D: -

DNA: TGTGCCAGCAGGGACAGGCCTAATGAAAAACTGTTTTTT
CDR3: CASRDRPNEKLFF
J: TRBJ1-4
V: TRBV27
size: few
D: TRBD1

DNA: TGTGCCAGCAGCCAAGGTAGTCGGACCGGGGAGCTGTTTTTT
CDR3: CASSQGSRTGELFF
J: TRBJ2-2
V: TRBV7-2
size: -
D: -

DNA: TGTGCCAGCAGTTACAGAGGAAGTGGAAACACCATATATTTT
CDR3: CASSYRGSGNTIYF
J: TRBJ1-3
V: TRBV6-5
size: -
D: -

DNA: TGTGCCAGCAGTGAGCGGGAGAGCAATGAGCAGTTCTTC
CDR3: CASSERESNEQFF
J: TRBJ2-1
V: TRBV6-4
size: -
D: TRBD2

DNA: TGTGCCAGCAGCGATAACAGGGGTGCTAGCACAGATACGCAGTATTTT
CDR3: CASSDNRGASTDTQYF
J: TRBJ2-3
V: TRBV5-4
size: -
D: TRBD1

DNA: TGTGCCAGCTCTGGGGGGAGCTCTGGAAACACCATATATTTT
CDR3: CASSGGSSGNTIYF
J: TRBJ1-3
V: TRBV18
size: -
D: -

DNA: TGCGCCAGCAGCTTGGCATTCTCAGGTGGCACTGAAGCTTTCTTT
CDR3: CASSLAFSGGTEAFF
J: TRBJ1-1
V: TRBV5-1
size: -
D: -

DNA: TGTGCCAGCAGTGACGACTCCGAAGCTTTCTTT
CDR3: CASSDDSEAFF
J: TRBJ1-1
V: TRBV2
size: -
D: -

DNA: TGTGCCAGCCTGGGAGGTAATGAAAAACTGTTTTTT
CDR3: CASLGGNEKLFF
J: TRBJ1-4
V: TRBV2
size: -
D: -

DNA: TGTGCCAGCAGCTTAAACCAGGGATCCCCCCAAGAGACCCAGTACTTC
CDR3: CASSLNQGSPQETQYF
J: TRBJ2-5
V: TRBV7-2
size: -
D: -

DNA: TGTGCCAGCAGTGCCGAGACAGGGTCTCAGCCCCAGCATTTT
CDR3: CASSAETGSQPQHF
J: TRBJ1-5
V: TRBV6-1
size: -
D: TRBD1

DNA: TGTGCCAGTTCCCTAGCGGGAGCTACAGATACGCAGTATTTT
CDR3: CASSLAGATDTQYF
J: TRBJ2-3
V: TRBV7-9
size: -
D: TRBD2

DNA: TGTGCCGCCAAGGGGTCCTCCTACGAGCAGTACTTC
CDR3: CAAKGSSYEQYF
J: TRBJ2-7
V: TRBV6-6
size: -
D: -

DNA: TGTGCCAGCTCACCAAGGCGGGGGGAGAACGAGCAGTACTTC
CDR3: CASSPRRGENEQYF
J: TRBJ2-7
V: TRBV18
size: -
D: TRBD2

DNA: TGTGCCAGCAGCTCATTCGCGGGATCCTACAATGAGCAGTTCTTC
CDR3: CASSSFAGSYNEQFF
J: TRBJ2-1
V: TRBV7-2
size: -
D: -

DNA: TGTGCCAGTAGTTTCTCCGCCGGGGGAGATACGCAGTATTTT
CDR3: CASSFSAGGDTQYF
J: TRBJ2-3
V: TRBV19
size: many
D: -

DNA: TGTGCCAGTAAAGTTAACGTGGCGGGGAATGGCGAGCAGTACTTC
CDR3: CASKVNVAGNGEQYF
J: TRBJ2-7
V: TRBV19
size: many
D: -